The 25 T cell receptor beta chains reported below all come from one sample, sequenced in a study of T cells in Graves' hyperthyroidism and ophthalmopathy. RNA transcripts gave rise to amplified TCR beta CDR3 regions. HTBI primers were the set used in a first-round RT-PCR of the TCR CDR3. TCRdb fed the multiplex PCR reads into MiXCR, producing one record per CDR3 protein. Of 500,000 to 750,000 distinct CDR3 sequences detected, 14% appear once; the ten largest clones hold roughly 7.1%. Sequencing was done on a sample of blood. Every receptor here comes from a woman aged 18-29 years with Graves' ophthalmopathy.

The V gene is TRBV6-2 or TRBV6-3, the J gene TRBJ2-7; 9 bases are shared with TRBD2. Losses at the gene ends were 0 bases for V and 5 bases for J; bases not matched to a gene: 8. Germline CDR1 and CDR2: MNHEY and SVGEGT. The CDR3 has 16 residues. The DNA for the CDR3 is TGTGCCAGCAGTTACTCGTCGGCGGGAGGGCCTGACGAGCAGTACTTC. This gives the protein CASSYSSAGGPDEQYF.

This clonotype has ten or more counts. V and J are TRBV7-2 and TRBJ2-1; 7 nucleotides line up with TRBD2. Germline V gene lookup returns CDR1 SGHTA and CDR2 FQGNSA. The CDR3 has 16 amino acids. Unmatched junction bases numbered 5, after V lost 0 bases and J lost 3 bases. CDR3 amino acids: CASSLALADLYNEQFF. The CDR3 nucleotides are TGTGCCAGCAGCTTAGCGCTAGCGGACCTCTACAATGAGCAGTTCTTC. Combining the CDR3 with reference TRBV7-2 and TRBJ2-1 gives the whole variable domain GAGVSQSPSNKVTEKGKDVELRCDPISGHTALYWYRQSLGQGLEFLIYFQGNSAPDKSGLPSDRFSAERTGGSVSTLTIQRTQQEDSAVYLCASSLALADLYNEQFFGPGTRLTVL.

This clonotype was seen repeatedly, ten times or more. The chain combines TRBV6-5 with TRBJ1-3; D gene ambiguous. CDR1 is MNHEY, CDR2 SVGAGI, per germline. Trimming removed 2 bases at V and 2 bases at J, with 13 bases between. The CDR3 contains 16 residues. For the CDR3, the DNA is TGTGCCAGCAGTTACAATATACACAGTGCTGGAAACACCATATATTTT. It yields the protein CASSYNIHSAGNTIYF.

This clonotype was counted ten times or more. This chain uses TRBV27 with TRBJ2-5, with a tentative D call TRBD2 (6 bases). The CDR3 is made up of 15 amino acids. CDR1 and CDR2 (germline): MNHEY, SMNVEV (reference sequence). The germline V and J ends were trimmed by 5 bases and 5 bases, with 18 bases remaining between them. The CDR3 DNA sequence: TGTGCCAGCAGTCCCCACGGGAGTGAAGAGGAGACCCAGTACTTC. It is translated as CASSPHGSEEETQYF.

The chain carries TRBV12-3 or TRBV12-4 and TRBJ2-1; TRBD2 aligns across 11 bases. The CDR3 is made up of 14 amino acids. As DNA, the CDR3 is TGTGCGAGCGAGACTAGCGGGATTGACAATGAGCAGTTCTTC. Translating it yields CASETSGIDNEQFF.

This clonotype has ten or more counts. The chain couples TRBV28 to TRBJ1-2; D is uncertain. V was clipped by 2 bases and J by 4 bases, with 5 bases between them. The CDR3 runs 12 residues. Germline V lookup: CDR1 MDHEN, CDR2 SYDVKM. CDR3 nucleotides: TGTGCCAGCAGTTTAGAACTCTATGGCTACACCTTC. Translating it yields CASSLELYGYTF.

The sample holds many counts of this clonotype. This chain uses TRBV28 with TRBJ1-1; 7 nucleotides match TRBD1. Germline V gene lookup returns CDR1 MDHEN and CDR2 SYDVKM. The CDR3 has 17 amino acids. The V and J ends lost 2 bases and 4 bases, in that order; junction bases with no gene match: 13. The DNA of the CDR3 is TGTGCCAGCAGTTTACCCCGGGACAGTTTAGGGGGCACTGAAGCTTTCTTT. This gives the protein CASSLPRDSLGGTEAFF.

This clonotype was found a few times. The chain has TRBV29-1 and TRBJ2-2; weak D call: TRBD2 (5 bases). Germline assignment: CDR1 SQVTM and CDR2 ANQGSEA. This CDR3 spans 12 amino acids. Trimming removed 4 bases from V and 5 bases from J, with 8 bases in between. The CDR3 spells CSVVGGTGELFF. DNA for the CDR3: TGCAGCGTTGTCGGCGGGACCGGGGAGCTGTTTTTT.

This rearrangement joins TRBV7-2 to TRBJ1-1; 7 positions match TRBD1. This CDR3 is built from 15 residues. Per germline, CDR1 SGHTA and CDR2 FQGNSA. The junction had 6 bases not matched to a gene; V was cut back by 5 bases and J by 0 bases. As DNA, the CDR3 is TGTGCCAGCAGCGCGGACAGGTTTATGAACACTGAAGCTTTCTTT. Its translation: CASSADRFMNTEAFF.

V gene TRBV7-9 combines with J gene TRBJ1-5, with D tentatively TRBD1 (5 bases). V was shortened by 4 bases and J by 4 bases, with 8 bases between the two germline ends. In germline, CDR1 is SEHNR, CDR2 FQNEAQ (reference sequence). The CDR3 loop spans 13 amino acids. CDR3 region: CASSSGTNQPQHF. The CDR3 coding sequence is TGTGCCAGCAGCTCAGGGACTAATCAGCCCCAGCATTTT. The variable domain in full, with the rest retrieved from reference TRBV7-9 and TRBJ1-5, is DTGVSQNPRHKITKRGQNVTFRCDPISEHNRLYWYRQTLGQGPEFLTYFQNEAQLEKSRLLSDRFSAERPKGSFSTLEIQRTEQGDSAMYLCASSSGTNQPQHFGDGTRLSIL.

This clonotype was picked up many times. The genes are TRBV7-3 and TRBJ2-1; 7 bases are a match to TRBD1. J lost 7 bases, V lost 4 bases, and 4 bases had no gene match. Germline-derived CDR1 and CDR2 are SGHTA and FQGTGA. This CDR3 contains 13 residues. CDR3 nucleotide sequence: TGTGCCAGCAGCTCCGGGACAGAGAATGAGCAGTTCTTC. Residues: CASSSGTENEQFF.

The chain is built from TRBV6-1 and TRBJ1-2; a weak D match, TRBD1 (5 bases). The V end was cut by 8 bases, the J end by 3 bases, with 16 bases between. The CDR3 covers 14 residues. Germline assignment: CDR1 MNHNS and CDR2 SASEGT. CDR3 coding DNA: TGTGCCAGCTTACCTTCACAGGACCACTATGGCTACACCTTC. It encodes CASLPSQDHYGYTF.

There are a few counts of this clonotype. V and J are TRBV7-3 and TRBJ2-6, with a tentative D call TRBD1 (6 bases). Germline-derived CDR1 and CDR2 are SGHTA and FQGTGA. The CDR3 sequence is 15 residues long. The V end lost 1 base, the J end lost 9 bases, and 13 bases lay between the germline ends. CDR3 DNA sequence: TGTGCCAGCAGCTTAAGAGGGAAACAGGGCAACGTCCTGACTTTC. Amino acids: CASSLRGKQGNVLTF.

This sequence joins TRBV4-2 and TRBJ1-5, with 12 bases matching TRBD1. Germline lookup yields CDR1 LGHNA and CDR2 YNFKEQ. There are 17 residues in the CDR3. V shed 4 bases and J 10 bases; nucleotides not matched to a gene: 14. The CDR3, as DNA: TGTGCCAGCAGCCCCGGGACAGGGGGCGAGAGTGTTCGACCCCAGCATTTT. This encodes CASSPGTGGESVRPQHF.

This clonotype turned up a few times. For the CDR3, the DNA is TGTGCCAGCAGCCCCTCGGGGATAGCGGGAGAATTGTACTTC. This encodes CASSPSGIAGELYF. The chain recombines TRBV3-1 with TRBJ2-5, with 9 bases identical to TRBD2. Trimming removed 4 bases from V and 13 bases from J; junction bases left unmatched: 13. Germline values: CDR1 LGHDT, CDR2 YNNKEL (reference sequence). This CDR3 is 14 amino acids long.

This clonotype was counted many times. V and J are TRBV3-1 and TRBJ2-3; D assignment may be TRBD1 or TRBD2 (6 bases each). Per the germline V gene, CDR1 is LGHDT and CDR2 is YNNKEL (reference sequence). Trimming took off 0 bases at V and 6 bases at J, with 10 bases between the two ends. This CDR3 region has 14 residues. Here the CDR3 DNA reads TGTGCCAGCAGCCAAGACGGAGGGGGGGATACGCAGTATTTT. Residues: CASSQDGGGDTQYF.

The chain couples TRBV4-1 to TRBJ2-7; 9 bases map to TRBD1. CDR1 is MGHRA and CDR2 is YSYEKL in the germline V gene. This CDR3 comprises 16 residues. The V gene end was trimmed by 6 bases and the J gene end by 3 bases; junction bases not matched to a gene: 12. The CDR3 DNA is TGCGCCAGCAGGGGAGTAGGACAGGGGCGAAACTACGAGCAGTACTTC. Its translation is CASRGVGQGRNYEQYF.

This clonotype was recorded many times. The chain is built from TRBV7-2 and TRBJ1-1, with D perhaps TRBD1 (5 bases). Germline V gene lookup returns CDR1 SGHTA and CDR2 FQGNSA. The CDR3 contains 14 residues. V lost 5 bases, J lost 4 bases, and 14 bases lay in between. The DNA of the CDR3 is TGTGCCAGCAGCCCAATGGGGGGTTTCACTGAAGCTTTCTTT. Protein sequence: CASSPMGGFTEAFF.

This clonotype was picked up many times. This chain uses TRBV12-3 or TRBV12-4 with TRBJ2-5, with 7 nucleotides matching TRBD1. There are 13 residues in the CDR3. J lost 4 bases, V lost 6 bases, and 5 bases had no gene match. The CDR3 DNA is TGTGCCAGCAGCGTACCAGGGGGAGAGACCCAGTACTTC. This encodes CASSVPGGETQYF.

This clonotype was observed a handful of times. The chain recombines TRBV6-1 with TRBJ1-5, with a tentative D call TRBD1 (6 bases). Trimming stripped 8 bases from V and 6 bases from J, with 14 bases between. The CDR3 sequence is 13 residues long. CDR1 is MNHNS, CDR2 SASEGT, per germline. As DNA, the CDR3 is TGTGCCAGCGGGACAAAGGTTTTTCAGCCCCAGCATTTT. It yields the protein CASGTKVFQPQHF.

This clonotype has more than one count but fewer than ten. The chain carries TRBV20-1 and TRBJ2-1; 12 bases fit TRBD2. Germline CDR1 is DFQATT and CDR2 is SNEGSKA (reference sequence). V lost 3 bases, J lost 5 bases, and 5 bases stayed unmatched. CDR3 length: 15 residues. The CDR3 DNA reads as TGCAGTGCTAGTCCTCTAGCGGGAGGGGACAATGAGCAGTTCTTC. Translating gives CSASPLAGGDNEQFF.

In this sample, this clonotype turned up a few times. The chain couples TRBV27 to TRBJ1-2, with TRBD1 matching 7 bases. The V gene's germline CDR1 is MNHEY and CDR2 SMNVEV (reference sequence). CDR3 length equals 14 residues. The ends lost 2 bases at V and 4 bases at J; junction bases unmatched: 4. CDR3 sequence reads: CASSLGAGGYGYTF. Written as DNA, the CDR3 is TGTGCCAGCAGTTTAGGAGCAGGGGGCTATGGCTACACCTTC.

This clonotype has more than one count but fewer than ten. V is TRBV19 and J is TRBJ1-1; D is unresolved. CDR1 is LNHDA and CDR2 is SQIVND in the germline V gene (reference sequence). The CDR3 sequence is 13 residues long. Deletions cut 2 bases from V and 2 bases from J, with 6 bases between. CDR3 loop: CASSIPPNTEAFF. The CDR3 DNA is TGTGCCAGTAGTATACCCCCTAACACTGAAGCTTTCTTT.

This clonotype showed up many times. J is TRBJ2-7 and V is TRBV27; 14 bases match TRBD2. With V trimmed by 4 bases and J by 3 bases, 8 bases remained unmatched. The length of the CDR3 is 17 residues. Germline V lookup: CDR1 MNHEY, CDR2 SMNVEV (reference sequence). The CDR3 spells CASSSYLGTSGSYEQYF. The CDR3 coding sequence is TGTGCCAGCAGTTCCTACCTAGGGACTAGCGGGAGCTACGAGCAGTACTTC.

This clonotype showed up just a few times. The chain employs TRBV20-1 and TRBJ2-7; 13 bases are shared with TRBD2. V shed 1 base and J 3 bases; nucleotides not matched to a gene: 3. The CDR3 spans 15 residues. Per the germline V gene, CDR1 is DFQATT and CDR2 is SNEGSKA (reference sequence). The DNA of the CDR3 is TGCAGTGCTAGAGGTGGACTAGCGGGAGTCTACGAGCAGTACTTC. It specifies CSARGGLAGVYEQYF.